The 5 T cell receptor beta chains below all came from one sample that was sequenced in a study of OX40 agonist ivuxolimab in advanced cancers. This table comes from immunoSEQ multiplex PCR, and its TCRdb copy is limited to in-frame clones, with some not included. The table lists 35,000 to 45,000 clones, approximately 86% of them singletons, with roughly 18% in the top ten. The material was CD4+ or CD8+ T cells sorted from blood, obtained in a trial of the OX40 agonist ivuxolimab. Receptor source: an adult with an advanced solid tumor such as melanoma, head and neck, liver or kidney cancer.

The chain has TRBV4-1 and TRBJ2-1; D unclear. This CDR3 comprises 12 residues. CDR1 and CDR2 (germline): MGHRA, YSYEKL. Between the trimmed V and J ends, which lost 1 base and 9 bases, there was a span of 7 bases. The CDR3: CASSQAPGEQFF. CDR3 DNA: TGCGCCAGCAGCCAAGCACCTGGTGAGCAGTTCTTC.

The CDR3 DNA is TGTGCCACCAGCAGGGAACGGACAGGGGGCGGGGAGCAGTACTTC. This encodes CATSRERTGGGEQYF. The chain has TRBV15 and TRBJ2-7; 11 bases agree with TRBD1. The CDR3 is 15 residues long. V trimming: 3 bases; J trimming: 7 bases; junction bases outside the gene matches: 8. Germline assignment: CDR1 LNHNV and CDR2 YYDKDF (reference sequence).

The CDR3 region is CASSGLAGDYEQYF. The CDR3 bases are TGTGCCAGCAGCGGTCTAGCGGGGGACTACGAGCAGTACTTC. This chain connects TRBV9 to TRBJ2-7, with 10 bases fitting TRBD2. CDR3 length equals 14 residues. The V and J ends lost 3 bases and 3 bases, in that order; junction bases with no gene match: 3. Germline loops: CDR1 SGDLS, CDR2 YYNGEE.

As for this clone: At one of its ends the junction is not consistent with the germline gene, which may arise from a read error. The chain employs TRBV7-8 and TRBJ2-3; D possibly corresponds to TRBD1 (5 bases). Germline CDR1 and CDR2: SGHVS and FQNEAQ. CDR3 length: 16 residues. The CDR3 loop is CTSSSQARPGSDTQYF. For the CDR3, the DNA is TGTACCAGCAGCTCACAGGCCCGGCCAGGCTCAGATACGCAGTATTTT.

The V gene is TRBV4-2, the J gene TRBJ1-5; D unclear. The CDR3 totals 15 residues. Germline loops: CDR1 LGHNA, CDR2 YNFKEQ. V gave up 0 bases and J gave up 1 base, with 7 bases separating them. CDR3 residues: CASSQESQSNQPQHF. The CDR3 bases are TGTGCCAGCAGCCAAGAGTCACAAAGCAATCAGCCCCAGCATTTT.